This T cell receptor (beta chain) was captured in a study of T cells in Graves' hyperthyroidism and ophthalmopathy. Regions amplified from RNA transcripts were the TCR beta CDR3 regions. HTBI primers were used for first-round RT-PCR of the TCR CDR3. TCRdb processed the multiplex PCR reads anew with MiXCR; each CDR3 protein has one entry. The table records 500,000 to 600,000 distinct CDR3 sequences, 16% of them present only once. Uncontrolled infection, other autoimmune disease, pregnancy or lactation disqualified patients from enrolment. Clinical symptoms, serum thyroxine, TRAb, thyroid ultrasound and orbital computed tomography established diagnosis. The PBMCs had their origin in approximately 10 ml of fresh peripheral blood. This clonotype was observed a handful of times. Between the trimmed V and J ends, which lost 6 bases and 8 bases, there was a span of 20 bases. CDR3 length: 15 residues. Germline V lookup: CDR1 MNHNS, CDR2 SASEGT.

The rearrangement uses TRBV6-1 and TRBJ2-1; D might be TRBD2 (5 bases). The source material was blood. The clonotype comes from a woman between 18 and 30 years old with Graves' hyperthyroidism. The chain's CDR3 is CASSPLRPSIYEQFF. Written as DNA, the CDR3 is TGTGCCAGCAGCCCACTCCGGCCTAGCATCTATGAGCAGTTCTTC.